A selection of T cell receptor beta chains follows, all from one sample in a study of cytomegalovirus exposure and HLA in healthy donors. TCRdb keeps only in-frame clones here, not all; method: immunoSEQ multiplex PCR. The sample holds about 120,000 clones, 70% to 90% seen once. Sequencing input: PBMCs. Receptor source: a woman aged 18-35 years in good health and CMV-seropositive. Each CDR3 is given with its conserved first and last residue. A D gene is named only where the DNA matches it firmly. Where a row states a size, it is once, few, many or the class of an expanded clone; other rows omit it.

d_gene: TRBD1
j_gene: TRBJ1-2
v_gene: TRBV29-1
abundance: -
CDR3aa: CSVGPGTDYGYTF
CDR3nt: TGCAGCGTCGGACCCGGGACAGACTATGGCTACACCTTC

d_gene: -
j_gene: TRBJ2-2
v_gene: TRBV30
abundance: -
CDR3aa: CAWTDKGANTGELFF
CDR3nt: TGTGCCTGGACGGACAAGGGCGCGAACACCGGGGAGCTGTTTTTT

d_gene: -
j_gene: TRBJ1-1
v_gene: TRBV7-2
abundance: -
CDR3aa: CASSLGGERTEAFF
CDR3nt: TGTGCCAGCAGCTTAGGCGGAGAACGGACTGAAGCTTTCTTT

d_gene: -
j_gene: TRBJ2-7
v_gene: TRBV7-2
abundance: few
CDR3aa: CASSSFYEQYF
CDR3nt: TGTGCCAGCAGCTCTTTTTACGAGCAGTACTTC

d_gene: -
j_gene: TRBJ2-1
v_gene: TRBV5-1
abundance: -
CDR3aa: CASRTGLRGRPDNEQFF
CDR3nt: TGCGCCAGCAGGACGGGACTCCGAGGTAGGCCAGACAATGAGCAGTTCTTC

d_gene: -
j_gene: TRBJ1-2
v_gene: TRBV30
abundance: -
CDR3aa: CAWTREGGIGNYGYTF
CDR3nt: TGTGCCTGGACCCGGGAAGGGGGAATAGGCAACTATGGCTACACCTTC

d_gene: TRBD2
j_gene: TRBJ2-5
v_gene: TRBV7-9
abundance: once
CDR3aa: CASSLSSSGGGQETQYF
CDR3nt: TGTGCCAGCAGCTTATCGTCTAGCGGGGGCGGACAAGAGACCCAGTACTTC

d_gene: TRBD1
j_gene: TRBJ1-1
v_gene: TRBV29-1
abundance: -
CDR3aa: CSVELGGTGRNTEAFF
CDR3nt: TGCAGCGTTGAATTGGGCGGGACAGGGAGGAACACTGAAGCTTTCTTT

d_gene: TRBD1
j_gene: TRBJ2-1
v_gene: TRBV9
abundance: -
CDR3aa: CASSSPPQDRVGNEQFF
CDR3nt: TGTGCCAGCAGCTCCCCCCCCCAGGACAGGGTGGGCAATGAGCAGTTCTTC

d_gene: -
j_gene: TRBJ1-2
v_gene: TRBV27
abundance: -
CDR3aa: CASSWGTGYGYTF
CDR3nt: TGTGCCAGCAGTTGGGGAACAGGATATGGCTACACCTTC

d_gene: -
j_gene: TRBJ2-5
v_gene: TRBV25-1
abundance: -
CDR3aa: CASSRGNQETQYF
CDR3nt: TGTGCCAGCAGTAGGGGAAACCAAGAGACCCAGTACTTC

d_gene: TRBD1
j_gene: TRBJ2-3
v_gene: TRBV11-3
abundance: -
CDR3aa: CASSRFYPGTGGDTQYF
CDR3nt: TGTGCCAGCAGCCGATTTTACCCTGGGACAGGGGGGGATACGCAGTATTTT

d_gene: -
j_gene: TRBJ2-1
v_gene: TRBV15
abundance: -
CDR3aa: CATSFSSSNEQFF
CDR3nt: TGTGCCACCAGCTTTTCTAGCAGTAATGAGCAGTTCTTC

d_gene: -
j_gene: TRBJ2-2
v_gene: TRBV29-1
abundance: -
CDR3aa: CSVAGAGELFF
CDR3nt: TGCAGCGTTGCAGGGGCCGGGGAGCTGTTTTTT

d_gene: TRBD1
j_gene: TRBJ2-7
v_gene: TRBV4-1
abundance: -
CDR3aa: CASSQDLPSSGQGYHEQYF
CDR3nt: TGCGCCAGCAGCCAAGATTTACCGAGTTCGGGACAGGGGTACCACGAGCAGTACTTC

d_gene: -
j_gene: TRBJ1-5
v_gene: TRBV27
abundance: -
CDR3aa: CASGQVYSNQPQHF
CDR3nt: TGTGCCAGCGGTCAGGTCTATAGCAATCAGCCCCAGCATTTT

d_gene: -
j_gene: TRBJ2-3
v_gene: TRBV27
abundance: -
CDR3aa: CASSFDGADTQYF
CDR3nt: TGTGCCAGCAGTTTTGACGGAGCAGATACGCAGTATTTT

d_gene: -
j_gene: TRBJ1-1
v_gene: TRBV6-1
abundance: -
CDR3aa: CASSQRREWTEAFF
CDR3nt: TGTGCCAGCAGTCAAAGGAGGGAATGGACTGAAGCTTTCTTT

d_gene: TRBD1
j_gene: TRBJ2-1
v_gene: TRBV5-8
abundance: -
CDR3aa: CASSFGTGRYNEQFF
CDR3nt: TGTGCCAGCAGCTTTGGGACAGGGAGATACAATGAGCAGTTCTTC

d_gene: TRBD1
j_gene: TRBJ1-3
v_gene: TRBV5-1
abundance: once
CDR3aa: CASKISDRAADTIYF
CDR3nt: TGCGCCAGCAAAATCTCCGACAGGGCCGCGGACACCATATATTTT

d_gene: -
j_gene: TRBJ2-1
v_gene: TRBV5-6
abundance: -
CDR3aa: CASSTESRGTLYNEQFF
CDR3nt: TGTGCCAGCAGCACCGAATCTCGGGGGACCCTCTACAATGAGCAGTTCTTC

d_gene: -
j_gene: TRBJ1-1
v_gene: TRBV19
abundance: -
CDR3aa: CATRDKGNTEAFF
CDR3nt: TGTGCCACCCGGGACAAGGGGAACACTGAAGCTTTCTTT

d_gene: TRBD1
j_gene: TRBJ1-1
v_gene: TRBV5-1
abundance: -
CDR3aa: CASSKSWDRAQIEAFF
CDR3nt: TGCGCCAGCAGCAAATCATGGGACAGGGCACAAATTGAAGCTTTCTTT

d_gene: -
j_gene: TRBJ2-7
v_gene: TRBV5-1
abundance: -
CDR3aa: CASSFRPPLFETGPYEQYF
CDR3nt: TGCGCCAGCAGCTTTCGCCCGCCGCTCTTTGAGACAGGACCCTACGAGCAGTACTTC

d_gene: -
j_gene: TRBJ1-1
v_gene: TRBV29-1
abundance: -
CDR3aa: CSVSFPGSHTEAFF
CDR3nt: TGCAGCGTGAGCTTTCCGGGAAGTCACACTGAAGCTTTCTTT

d_gene: -
j_gene: TRBJ1-1
v_gene: TRBV7-2
abundance: -
CDR3aa: CASSAPPGNTEAFF
CDR3nt: TGTGCCAGCAGCGCCCCGCCAGGGAACACTGAAGCTTTCTTT

d_gene: TRBD1
j_gene: TRBJ2-4
v_gene: TRBV11-1
abundance: -
CDR3aa: CASSLPGTGGKNIQYF
CDR3nt: TGTGCCAGCAGCTTGCCCGGGACAGGGGGCAAAAACATTCAGTACTTC

d_gene: TRBD2
j_gene: TRBJ2-2
v_gene: TRBV5-6
abundance: -
CDR3aa: CASSLPGAGGLTGELFF
CDR3nt: TGTGCCAGCAGCTTGCCAGGAGCGGGGGGGCTGACCGGGGAGCTGTTTTTT

d_gene: -
j_gene: TRBJ1-1
v_gene: TRBV7-3
abundance: -
CDR3aa: CASSLGGLRMNTEAFF
CDR3nt: TGTGCCAGCAGCTTGGGAGGGTTGAGGATGAACACTGAAGCTTTCTTT

d_gene: TRBD1
j_gene: TRBJ1-2
v_gene: TRBV5-1
abundance: few
CDR3aa: CASSLPGQGYGYTF
CDR3nt: TGCGCCAGCAGCTTGCCGGGACAGGGATATGGCTACACCTTC

d_gene: -
j_gene: TRBJ2-5
v_gene: TRBV9
abundance: -
CDR3aa: CASSVRQGGGETQYF
CDR3nt: TGTGCCAGCAGCGTACGTCAGGGAGGGGGAGAGACCCAGTACTTC

d_gene: -
j_gene: TRBJ2-1
v_gene: TRBV11-3
abundance: -
CDR3aa: CASSLGLNEQFF
CDR3nt: TGTGCCAGCAGCTTAGGGCTGAATGAGCAGTTCTTC

d_gene: TRBD1
j_gene: TRBJ1-1
v_gene: TRBV11-2
abundance: -
CDR3aa: CASSPTGGRSEAFF
CDR3nt: TGTGCCAGCAGCCCCACAGGGGGCCGGTCTGAAGCTTTCTTT

d_gene: TRBD1
j_gene: TRBJ2-2
v_gene: TRBV7-2
abundance: -
CDR3aa: CASSRRQGAIGELFF
CDR3nt: TGTGCCAGCAGCCGAAGACAGGGGGCTATCGGGGAGCTGTTTTTT

d_gene: TRBD2
j_gene: TRBJ2-1
v_gene: TRBV2
abundance: once
CDR3aa: CASSEIGTSGYNEQFF
CDR3nt: TGTGCCAGCAGTGAAATTGGTACTAGCGGATACAATGAGCAGTTCTTC

d_gene: -
j_gene: TRBJ1-3
v_gene: TRBV6-1
abundance: -
CDR3aa: CASSEFVGRVTGNTIYF
CDR3nt: TGTGCCAGCAGTGAATTTGTCGGGAGGGTAACTGGAAACACCATATATTTT

d_gene: TRBD2
j_gene: TRBJ2-3
v_gene: TRBV2
abundance: -
CDR3aa: CASRSGGKQVDTQYF
CDR3nt: TGTGCCAGCCGAAGCGGGGGAAAGCAGGTAGATACGCAGTATTTT

d_gene: -
j_gene: TRBJ2-1
v_gene: TRBV4-1
abundance: -
CDR3aa: CASSHRTVRDEQFF
CDR3nt: TGCGCCAGCAGCCATCGGACTGTAAGGGATGAGCAGTTCTTC

d_gene: -
j_gene: TRBJ2-1
v_gene: TRBV19
abundance: -
CDR3aa: CASSPNSYNEQFF
CDR3nt: TGTGCCAGTAGTCCAAACTCCTACAATGAGCAGTTCTTC

d_gene: TRBD2
j_gene: TRBJ2-5
v_gene: TRBV7-9
abundance: -
CDR3aa: CASSLKGTSGGKETQYF
CDR3nt: TGTGCCAGCAGCTTAAAGGGGACTAGCGGGGGCAAAGAGACCCAGTACTTC

d_gene: TRBD1
j_gene: TRBJ2-2
v_gene: TRBV7-3
abundance: -
CDR3aa: CASSPAKRGQGTNTGELFF
CDR3nt: TGTGCCAGCAGCCCTGCTAAGAGGGGACAGGGGACCAACACCGGGGAGCTGTTTTTT

d_gene: TRBD1
j_gene: TRBJ2-4
v_gene: TRBV6-1
abundance: -
CDR3aa: CASSEAPTGAKNIQYF
CDR3nt: TGTGCCAGCAGTGAAGCGCCGACAGGGGCCAAAAACATTCAGTACTTC

d_gene: TRBD1
j_gene: TRBJ1-5
v_gene: TRBV5-6
abundance: -
CDR3aa: CASSGQGGGQPQHF
CDR3nt: TGTGCCAGCAGCGGGCAGGGGGGCGGTCAGCCCCAGCATTTT

d_gene: TRBD2
j_gene: TRBJ2-7
v_gene: TRBV5-8
abundance: -
CDR3aa: CASSLGPTSGNEQYF
CDR3nt: TGTGCCAGCAGCTTGGGGCCGACTAGCGGGAACGAGCAGTACTTC

d_gene: TRBD2
j_gene: TRBJ2-5
v_gene: TRBV2
abundance: -
CDR3aa: CASRRVGRAGETQYF
CDR3nt: TGTGCCAGCAGGAGGGTCGGGAGGGCCGGGGAGACCCAGTACTTC

d_gene: TRBD1
j_gene: TRBJ1-1
v_gene: TRBV14
abundance: once
CDR3aa: CASSRRQGPMNTEAFF
CDR3nt: TGTGCCAGCAGCCGAAGACAGGGCCCCATGAACACTGAAGCTTTCTTT

d_gene: -
j_gene: TRBJ2-1
v_gene: TRBV7-3
abundance: -
CDR3aa: CASSPGPRNEQFF
CDR3nt: TGTGCCAGCAGCCCCGGCCCCAGGAATGAGCAGTTCTTC

d_gene: TRBD1
j_gene: TRBJ2-1
v_gene: TRBV9
abundance: -
CDR3aa: CASSRTGTGSYNEQFF
CDR3nt: TGTGCCAGCAGCAGGACCGGGACAGGCTCCTACAATGAGCAGTTCTTC

d_gene: -
j_gene: TRBJ1-5
v_gene: TRBV4-1
abundance: -
CDR3aa: CASSQASPQGQPQHF
CDR3nt: TGCGCCAGCAGCCAAGCATCCCCCCAGGGCCAGCCCCAGCATTTT

d_gene: -
j_gene: TRBJ1-1
v_gene: TRBV19
abundance: -
CDR3aa: CASSTRQALTEAFF
CDR3nt: TGTGCCAGTAGTACCAGACAGGCTCTCACTGAAGCTTTCTTT

d_gene: TRBD1
j_gene: TRBJ1-4
v_gene: TRBV7-6
abundance: once
CDR3aa: CASSLTGGNEKLFF
CDR3nt: TGTGCCAGCAGCTTGACAGGGGGGAATGAAAAACTGTTTTTT